This T cell receptor (beta chain) stems from a study of neurological immune-mediated disorders. The germline V gene encodes CDR1 ENHRY and CDR2 SYGVKD. There are 11 residues in the CDR3. The V and J ends lost 7 bases and 5 bases respectively, with 8 bases between them. There are many counts of this clonotype. TCRdb reprocessed the 5' RACE reads via MiXCR and lists one record per CDR3 protein. The table records 55,000 to 75,000 distinct CDR3 sequences, approximately 5.3% of them present only once. The source of this sequence is a human donor with multiple sclerosis. The donor label of this sample is uncertain. This chain joins TRBV10-3 and TRBJ1-2; the D is unclear. Sequencing was performed on PBMCs. CDR3 DNA sequence: TGTGCCATCAAACAGCTTTATGGCTACACCTTC. Encoded protein: CAIKQLYGYTF.